This T cell receptor beta chain appears in the sequencing data of a study of blood T cell repertoires in COVID-19. About the research overall: Acute and convalescent COVID-19 specimens originated in the United States, Italy and Spain. T cells, B-cell-depleted T cells, or PBMCs supplied cDNA or gDNA.

Seattle-derived patients entered the study during active infection and were followed longitudinally. The CDR3 runs 14 residues. The trim removed 4 bases at V and 4 bases at J, leaving 6 bases unmatched. Germline-derived CDR1 and CDR2 are SGHRS and YFSETQ. As processed by the authors: Estimates of nucleated cell counts were drawn from the amplification of reference gene primers. TCRdb's copy holds only in-frame clones and misses some; the assay was immunoSEQ multiplex PCR. The DNA was the basis for D and trimming; V, J and clone size are from that table. The sample has approximately 300,000 clones, 90% seen once.

The rearrangement joins TRBV5-1 to TRBJ2-3, with 7 bases that match TRBD2. This clonotype was sampled from a woman aged 30 to 39 with COVID-19, enrolled during active disease. Sequenced sample: peripheral blood. CDR3 in amino acids: CASSRTSDPDTQYF. CDR3 in DNA: TGCGCCAGCAGCCGAACTAGCGACCCAGATACGCAGTATTTT.